Shown below are 28 T cell receptor beta chains from a single sample sequenced in a study of CD8 T cells in ankylosing spondylitis. One entry per CDR3 protein results from TCRdb running MiXCR on the 5' RACE reads. The sample contains more than 95,000 distinct CDR3 sequences, about 8% of which appear only once. The sample was blood, either unsorted or a sorted T cell fraction (not recorded which). Source of these receptors: a male donor with ankylosing spondylitis or in good health (not recorded which).

This clonotype was seen at least ten times. This sequence joins TRBV12-3 or TRBV12-4 and TRBJ2-1, with 12 bases lining up with TRBD1. The CDR3 covers 15 residues. V lost 2 bases to trimming and J lost 7 bases; unmatched junction nucleotides: 3. The DNA for the CDR3 is TGTGCCAGCAGTTTATCGGGACAGGGGGCTAATGAGCAGTTCTTC. This encodes CASSLSGQGANEQFF.

This clonotype has at least ten counts. The V gene is TRBV20-1, the J gene TRBJ2-7; 12 bases match TRBD1. J gave up 6 bases and V 0 bases, and 6 bases lay outside the gene matches. Germline CDR1 reads DFQATT; CDR2 reads SNEGSKA (reference sequence). The length of the CDR3 is 15 residues. CDR3 sequence reads: CSARDPGTGGREQYF. In nucleotides, the CDR3 is TGCAGTGCTAGAGACCCCGGGACAGGGGGCCGCGAGCAGTACTTC.

This clonotype has just a few counts. V and J are TRBV15 and TRBJ2-1; no definite D call. The CDR3 loop spans 12 amino acids. CDR1 is LNHNV and CDR2 is YYDKDF in the germline V gene (reference sequence). V was trimmed by 4 bases and J by 8 bases, leaving 9 bases between them. The CDR3 sequence is CATSNGFDEQFF. The CDR3 bases are TGTGCCACCAGCAACGGGTTCGATGAGCAGTTCTTC.

The table lists this clonotype with many counts. The rearrangement uses TRBV15 and TRBJ2-1; 8 bases are a match to TRBD1. In germline, CDR1 is LNHNV, CDR2 YYDKDF (reference sequence). V gave up 0 bases and J gave up 3 bases; unmatched junction bases: 7. The CDR3 length is 17 residues. The CDR3 reads CATSRDATGDHYNEQFF. CDR3 nucleotide sequence: TGTGCCACCAGCAGAGACGCGACAGGGGACCACTACAATGAGCAGTTCTTC.

This clonotype appeared many times. J is TRBJ2-2 and V is TRBV20-1, with 7 bases lining up with TRBD2. The ends lost 0 bases at V and 4 bases at J; junction bases unmatched: 8. Germline CDR1 is DFQATT and CDR2 is SNEGSKA (reference sequence). The CDR3 runs to 16 residues. The CDR3 loop reads CSARDHAGVATGELFF. The CDR3 DNA reads as TGCAGTGCTAGAGATCATGCGGGAGTGGCCACCGGGGAGCTGTTTTTT.

There are many counts of this clonotype. The chain carries TRBV7-6 and TRBJ2-3; 12 bases map to TRBD2. CDR1 is SGHVS and CDR2 is FNYEAQ in the germline V gene. J lost 4 bases, V lost 2 bases, and 4 bases had no gene match. The CDR3 contains 16 residues. CDR3 DNA: TGTGCCAGCAGCTTATCCCTAGCGGGGGGGCCAGATACGCAGTATTTT. Translated: CASSLSLAGGPDTQYF.

CDR3 bases: TGCAGTGCTAGAGATCCGGGACAGGGGGGTGGTCAGCCCCAGCATTTT. Translated, it gives CSARDPGQGGGQPQHF. The V gene is TRBV20-1, the J gene TRBJ1-5, with TRBD1 matching 11 bases. With V trimmed by 0 bases and J by 6 bases, 7 bases remained unmatched. The V gene's germline CDR1 is DFQATT and CDR2 SNEGSKA (reference sequence). This CDR3 is built from 16 residues.

This clonotype was found many times. The chain couples TRBV7-3 to TRBJ1-2; D perhaps matches TRBD1 (5 bases). Trimming cost V 2 bases and J 0 bases, with 13 bases left between them. Germline V gene sequence: CDR1 SGHTA, CDR2 FQGTGA. The CDR3 runs to 16 residues. DNA for the CDR3: TGTGCCAGCAGCTTAGGAGGGACTGGGGCTAACTATGGCTACACCTTC. This codes for CASSLGGTGANYGYTF.

This clonotype has ten or more counts. The J gene is TRBJ2-7, the V gene TRBV27; possibly TRBD2 for D (6 bases). The CDR3 is 17 amino acids. Germline V gene sequence: CDR1 MNHEY, CDR2 SMNVEV (reference sequence). The ends were cut back, 6 bases at V and 4 bases at J, with 25 bases in the middle. The CDR3 nucleotides read TGTGCCAGCAGACCAAACCCCGGGACTGACCAGAAATACGAGCAGTACTTC. The encoded protein is CASRPNPGTDQKYEQYF.

The table lists this clonotype with many counts. V usage is TRBV5-1 and J usage is TRBJ1-3; D is unclear. CDR3 length: 13 residues. Germline V lookup: CDR1 SGHRS, CDR2 YFSETQ. The ends were cut back, 5 bases at V and 2 bases at J, with 8 bases in the middle. The CDR3 DNA sequence: TGCGCCAGCAGAGGAATTGCTGGAAACACCATATATTTT. This gives the protein CASRGIAGNTIYF.

This clonotype has a count of ten or more. As DNA, the CDR3 is TGTGCCAGCAGCCTCTCGACAGGGTGGGGGATGAACACTGAAGCTTTCTTT. It codes for CASSLSTGWGMNTEAFF. This rearrangement joins TRBV7-9 to TRBJ1-1; 7 positions agree with TRBD1. In germline, CDR1 is SEHNR, CDR2 FQNEAQ (reference sequence). V lost 5 bases and J lost 0; bases outside the gene matches: 12. The CDR3 has 17 residues.

This clonotype came up many times. The chain employs TRBV7-2 and TRBJ2-7; D is undetermined. Germline V gene sequence: CDR1 SGHTA, CDR2 FQGNSA. Trimming removed 5 bases at V and 7 bases at J, with 15 bases between. CDR3 length: 13 amino acids. The CDR3 region is CASSLRPYQEQYF. The CDR3 coding sequence is TGTGCCAGCAGCCTCCGACCATACCAGGAGCAGTACTTC.

Only a few counts were recorded for this clonotype. This rearrangement joins TRBV5-6 to TRBJ2-1; 8 nucleotides line up with TRBD2. Trimming took 1 base from V and 0 from J; bases not matched to a gene: 3. Per the germline V gene, CDR1 is SGHDT and CDR2 is YYEEEE. The CDR3 contains 16 residues. For the CDR3, the DNA is TGTGCCAGCAGCTTGATAGCGGGAAGCTCCTACAATGAGCAGTTCTTC. It specifies CASSLIAGSSYNEQFF.

This clonotype was found many times. The rearrangement uses TRBV20-1 and TRBJ2-1; D uncertain. CDR3 length: 11 amino acids. Germline CDR1 reads DFQATT; CDR2 reads SNEGSKA (reference sequence). V lost 0 bases to trimming and J lost 10 bases, with 7 bases between them. DNA for the CDR3: TGCAGTGCTAGAGACCCGGGCGAGCAGTTCTTC. The encoded protein is CSARDPGEQFF.

This clonotype appeared many times. The rearrangement uses TRBV7-6 and TRBJ2-7, with no clear D. V shed 0 bases and J shed 5 bases, with 14 bases lying between them. In germline, CDR1 is SGHVS, CDR2 FNYEAQ. The CDR3 totals 15 residues. The DNA for the CDR3 is TGTGCCAGCAGCTTAGCTTTCGGGTCTGAGAACGAGCAGTACTTC. This translates into CASSLAFGSENEQYF.

This clonotype was found a few times. The CDR3 protein is CSARDRQGAPYEQYF. The DNA for the CDR3 is TGCAGTGCTAGAGATCGCCAGGGGGCCCCCTACGAGCAGTACTTC. The rearrangement links TRBV20-1 to TRBJ2-7, with TRBD1 matching 8 bases. The ends lost 0 bases at V and 2 bases at J; junction bases unmatched: 6. CDR1 is DFQATT, CDR2 SNEGSKA, per germline (reference sequence). The CDR3 length is 15 residues.

This clonotype was seen at least ten times. This rearrangement joins TRBV5-1 to TRBJ2-1; D is uncertain. The germline V gene encodes CDR1 SGHRS and CDR2 YFSETQ. V dropped 0 bases and J dropped 0 bases, with 10 bases sitting between them. CDR3 size: 16 residues. CDR3 region: CASSLDPASSYNEQFF. In DNA, the CDR3 is TGCGCCAGCAGCTTGGATCCGGCGAGCTCCTACAATGAGCAGTTCTTC. Filled out from reference TRBV5-1 and TRBJ2-1, the complete variable domain reads KAGVTQTPRYLIKTRGQQVTLSCSPISGHRSVSWYQQTPGQGLQFLFEYFSETQRNKGNFPGRFSGRQFSNSRSEMNVSTLELGDSALYLCASSLDPASSYNEQFFGPGTRLTVL.

There are many counts of this clonotype. V gene TRBV15 combines with J gene TRBJ2-5; tentatively, D is TRBD1 or TRBD2 (5 bases each). Trimming left V 4 bases short and J 5 bases short, with 11 bases between. This CDR3 comprises 13 residues. Germline V gene sequence: CDR1 LNHNV, CDR2 YYDKDF (reference sequence). Written as DNA, the CDR3 is TGTGCCACCAGCAAGGGGACGTGGGAGACCCAGTACTTC. It codes for CATSKGTWETQYF.

This clonotype was seen at least ten times. V gene TRBV7-2 combines with J gene TRBJ2-7; tentatively, D is TRBD2 (5 bases). Germline-derived CDR1 and CDR2 are SGHTA and FQGNSA. Trimming removed 3 bases from V and 3 bases from J, with 12 bases in between. CDR3 length equals 14 residues. CDR3 sequence: CASSLEVPFYEQYF. In DNA, the CDR3 is TGTGCCAGCAGCTTGGAGGTCCCTTTCTACGAGCAGTACTTC.

This clonotype appeared many times. J is TRBJ2-7 and V is TRBV7-9; 8 bases line up with TRBD2. V lost 5 bases to trimming and J lost 4 bases; unmatched junction nucleotides: 13. Germline V CDR1 and CDR2: SEHNR, FQNEAQ (reference sequence). CDR3 size: 16 residues. The CDR3 loop is CASSPGASGLGYEQYF. The CDR3 DNA reads TGTGCCAGCAGCCCGGGAGCTAGCGGGTTGGGTTACGAGCAGTACTTC.

The CDR3 DNA sequence: TGTGCCAGCAGCTACGCCCGGGACAGGGAACGGTGGAATGAGCAGTTCTTC. Its translation: CASSYARDRERWNEQFF. V is TRBV7-8 and J is TRBJ2-1; TRBD1 agrees at 9 bases. CDR3 length equals 17 residues. Germline V CDR1 and CDR2: SGHVS, FQNEAQ. The V segment lost 4 bases and the J segment 7 bases; nucleotides outside the gene matches: 14.

The chain uses TRBV6-2 or TRBV6-3 and TRBJ1-1; tentative D call: TRBD1 (6 bases). Trimming removed 3 bases at V and 1 base at J, with 12 bases between. Germline V lookup: CDR1 MNHEY, CDR2 SVGEGT. The CDR3 consists of 15 residues. In DNA, the CDR3 is TGTGCCAGCAGTTATCCGGGGGCGAAGAACACTGAAGCTTTCTTT. Amino acids: CASSYPGAKNTEAFF.

This clonotype showed up many times. The rearrangement links TRBV20-1 to TRBJ1-1, with no clear D. Germline CDR1 is DFQATT and CDR2 is SNEGSKA (reference sequence). CDR3 length equals 13 residues. V lost 4 bases and J lost 5, with 14 bases in between. In DNA form, the CDR3 reads TGCAGTGCTATAACGGTCGAGTGGACTGAAGCTTTCTTT. It translates to CSAITVEWTEAFF.

There are many counts of this clonotype. The V gene is TRBV7-2, the J gene TRBJ2-1, with TRBD2 matching 10 bases. Germline CDR1 SGHTA, CDR2 FQGNSA. The CDR3 loop spans 15 amino acids. V lost 5 bases to trimming and J lost 5 bases; unmatched junction nucleotides: 6. CDR3 residues: CASSLSSGSNNEQFF. The CDR3 DNA follows: TGTGCCAGCAGCCTCTCTAGCGGGAGTAACAATGAGCAGTTCTTC.

This chain joins TRBV3-1 and TRBJ2-5; D not resolved. CDR3 size: 12 residues. Trimming cost V 3 bases and J 4 bases, with 6 bases left between them. In germline, CDR1 is LGHDT, CDR2 YNNKEL (reference sequence). The CDR3 reads CASSHKGETQYF. In nucleotides, the CDR3 is TGTGCCAGCAGCCATAAGGGAGAGACCCAGTACTTC.

A note on this clonotype: One junction end disagrees with the germline gene, perhaps due to a read error. The CDR3 here is CATSKQPVGAFYNEQFF. CDR3 in DNA: TGTGCCACCAGCAAGCAGCCCGTCGGGGCCTTTTACAATGAGCAGTTCTTC. V and J are TRBV3-1 and TRBJ2-1; the D gene could be TRBD1 or TRBD2 (5 bases each). Per the germline V gene, CDR1 is LGHDT and CDR2 is YNNKEL (reference sequence). CDR3 size: 17 residues.

With respect to this clonotype: It may be a read error: a sequence one base away is much more abundant. The genes are TRBV9 and TRBJ2-3; 7 nucleotides match TRBD2. The V gene end was trimmed by 4 bases and the J gene end by 6 bases; junction bases not matched to a gene: 17. From germline, CDR1 is SGDLS and CDR2 YYNGEE. The CDR3 has 17 amino acids. The CDR3 spells CASSPKGRGSFPDTQYF. CDR3 nucleotide sequence: TGTGCCAGCAGCCCCAAGGGGCGGGGGAGCTTCCCGGATACGCAGTATTTT.

This clonotype was counted at least ten times. V usage is TRBV10-3 and J usage is TRBJ2-1, with D unclear. Trimming shortened V by 9 bases and J by 4 bases, and 13 bases separated the two germline ends. From germline, CDR1 is ENHRY and CDR2 SYGVKD. The CDR3 spans 13 residues. The CDR3 spells CAISRSLYNEQFF. The CDR3 DNA sequence: TGTGCCATTTCTCGATCACTGTACAATGAGCAGTTCTTC.